The 6 T cell receptor beta chains in this list originate from one sample, sequenced in a study of blood T cell repertoires in COVID-19. Sequenced by immunoSEQ multiplex PCR; TCRdb stores in-frame clones only, minus some. Altogether some 150,000 clones are present, over 75% being singletons, with the ten largest covering about 8%. The sequenced material came from peripheral blood. Source of these receptors: an older woman with COVID-19, enrolled during active disease.

The genes are TRBV13 and TRBJ2-2; no clear D. CDR3 length: 16 amino acids. Deletions cut 0 bases from V and 5 bases from J, with 13 bases between. Germline CDR1 reads PRHDT; CDR2 reads FYEKMQ (reference sequence). The CDR3 nucleotides are TGTGCCAGCAGCTTAGGCGGCCTAGGAAGAACCGGGGAGCTGTTTTTT. Translating gives CASSLGGLGRTGELFF.

V gene TRBV5-6 combines with J gene TRBJ1-2; D gene ambiguous. V gave up 2 bases and J gave up 2 bases, with 13 bases separating them. Germline-derived CDR1 and CDR2 are SGHDT and YYEEEE. CDR3 size: 15 residues. The CDR3: CASSLLWRLNYGYTF. CDR3 DNA: TGTGCCAGCAGCTTATTATGGAGGCTGAACTATGGCTACACCTTC.

This chain uses TRBV6-5 with TRBJ2-7; D is unresolved. The germline V and J ends were trimmed by 2 bases and 3 bases, with 11 bases remaining between them. Germline assignment: CDR1 MNHEY and CDR2 SVGAGI. The CDR3 has 14 amino acids. CDR3 in amino acids: CASSYTHLSYEQYF. The DNA of the CDR3 is TGTGCCAGCAGTTACACTCACTTGAGCTACGAGCAGTACTTC.

This chain joins TRBV9 and TRBJ1-2; 7 bases agree with TRBD1. Losses at the gene ends were 0 bases for V and 8 bases for J; bases not matched to a gene: 4. Germline CDR1 is SGDLS and CDR2 is YYNGEE. The CDR3 length is 13 residues. This CDR3 reads CASSVGQGGGYTF. The CDR3 nucleotides are TGTGCCAGCAGCGTAGGACAGGGAGGAGGCTACACCTTC.

The chain is built from TRBV7-9 and TRBJ1-2, with TRBD1 matching 7 bases. This CDR3 is 16 amino acids long. Per the germline V gene, CDR1 is SEHNR and CDR2 is FQNEAQ (reference sequence). V gave up 2 bases and J gave up 4 bases; unmatched junction bases: 10. The CDR3 protein is CASSLYTPPGGYGYTF. The CDR3 DNA reads TGTGCCAGCAGCTTATACACCCCTCCAGGGGGCTATGGCTACACCTTC.

This clone turned up a few times. The V gene is TRBV3-1 (or the pseudogene TRBV3-2), the J gene TRBJ1-1; 9 bases are shared with TRBD1. Per germline, CDR1 LGHDT and CDR2 YNNKEL (reference sequence). J was trimmed by 0 bases and V by 4 bases; bases with no gene match: 9. CDR3 size: 17 residues. The CDR3 DNA reads TGTGCCAGCAGCCCCCACCGGGACAGGGTTATGAACACTGAAGCTTTCTTT. Translated, it gives CASSPHRDRVMNTEAFF.